The 31 T cell receptor beta chains presented below share a single source sample, sequenced in a study of cytomegalovirus exposure and HLA in healthy donors. The PCR contained 60 Vbeta and 13 Jbeta primers. TCRdb's copy holds only in-frame clones and misses some; the assay was immunoSEQ multiplex PCR. The repertoire holds 150,000 to 200,000 clones, over 75% seen once, with roughly 1.4% in the top ten. Sequenced: PBMCs. These receptors all come from a man aged 45-65 years in good health and CMV-seropositive.

The rearrangement links TRBV4-1 to TRBJ2-7; TRBD1 agrees at 8 bases. The V and J ends lost 4 bases and 4 bases, in that order; junction bases with no gene match: 12. Germline CDR1 and CDR2: MGHRA and YSYEKL. The CDR3 is 16 amino acids. CDR3: CASSLLPTGAVYEQYF. CDR3 DNA sequence: TGCGCCAGCAGCCTACTACCGACAGGGGCGGTTTACGAGCAGTACTTC.

The chain joins TRBV6-5 to TRBJ2-3; D call uncertain. CDR1 is MNHEY, CDR2 SVGAGI, per germline. The CDR3 is 14 residues long. Between the trimmed V and J ends, which lost 2 bases and 4 bases, there was a span of 10 bases. In DNA, the CDR3 is TGTGCCAGCAGTTACGGCCCTGGCCCAGATACGCAGTATTTT. It codes for CASSYGPGPDTQYF.

V gene TRBV4-1 combines with J gene TRBJ2-7, with 9 bases identical to TRBD1. The germline CDR1 and CDR2 sequences are MGHRA and YSYEKL. Germline trimming cut 2 bases from V and 3 bases from J; bases unmatched to any gene: 5. CDR3 size: 15 residues. The CDR3 loop is CASSQLTGGYYEQYF. The CDR3 DNA follows: TGCGCCAGCAGCCAACTGACAGGGGGATACTACGAGCAGTACTTC.

The chain joins TRBV4-2 to TRBJ2-3; TRBD2 agrees at 14 bases. This CDR3 contains 18 residues. Unmatched junction bases numbered 6, after V lost 4 bases and J lost 0 bases. CDR1 LGHNA and CDR2 YNFKEQ come from the germline V gene. The CDR3 coding sequence is TGTGCCAGCAGCCGAGGGACTAGCGGGGGCGCGAGCACAGATACGCAGTATTTT. This codes for CASSRGTSGGASTDTQYF.

The CDR3 DNA reads as TGCAGTGCTACAGGGCACACTGAAGCTTTCTTT. It specifies CSATGHTEAFF. The gene calls are TRBV20-1 and TRBJ1-1, with a possible D match to TRBD1 (5 bases). Germline V gene data show CDR1 as DFQATT and CDR2 as SNEGSKA (reference sequence). This CDR3 spans 11 amino acids. Trimming stripped 4 bases from V and 3 bases from J, with 6 bases between.

This clone was seen just once. The rearrangement uses TRBV28 and TRBJ1-4, with no clear D. Germline CDR1 reads MDHEN; CDR2 reads SYDVKM. The CDR3 sequence is 15 residues long. V lost 2 bases and J lost 0, with 7 bases in between. The CDR3 region has the DNA TGTGCCAGCAGTTTAGGCACCGCAACTAATGAAAAACTGTTTTTT. Encoded protein: CASSLGTATNEKLFF.

This clone was seen a handful of times. The genes are TRBV28 and TRBJ2-7; 7 nucleotides line up with TRBD2. From germline, CDR1 is MDHEN and CDR2 SYDVKM. With V trimmed by 5 bases and J by 4 bases, 14 bases remained unmatched. The CDR3 extends over 16 amino acids. CDR3 sequence reads: CASSQGSAGATYEQYF. The CDR3 nucleotides read TGTGCCAGCAGTCAAGGGTCTGCGGGAGCGACGTACGAGCAGTACTTC. Combining the CDR3 with reference TRBV28 and TRBJ2-7 gives the whole variable domain DVKVTQSSRYLVKRTGEKVFLECVQDMDHENMFWYRQDPGLGLRLIYFSYDVKMKEKGDIPEGYSVSREKKERFSLILESASTNQTSMYLCASSQGSAGATYEQYFGPGTRLTVT.

The rearrangement links TRBV9 to TRBJ2-6; TRBD1 aligns across 9 bases. The V and J ends lost 3 bases and 0 bases, in that order; junction bases with no gene match: 4. The CDR3 runs 17 residues. Germline V gene sequence: CDR1 SGDLS, CDR2 YYNGEE. The CDR3 DNA sequence: TGTGCCAGCAGCGCCGGACAGGGGTCCTCTGGGGCCAACGTCCTGACTTTC. Its protein product is CASSAGQGSSGANVLTF.

The J gene is TRBJ2-7, the V gene TRBV6-5; 7 bases are a match to TRBD1. The germline V gene has CDR1 MNHEY and CDR2 SVGAGI. Trimming at V came to 5 bases and at J to 0 bases, leaving 4 bases not matched to a gene. The CDR3 runs 14 residues. The CDR3 sequence is CASSRQGDSYEQYF. As DNA, the CDR3 is TGTGCCAGCAGTCGACAGGGTGACTCCTACGAGCAGTACTTC.

The chain couples TRBV30 to TRBJ2-3; 9 bases map to TRBD2. Germline lookup yields CDR1 GTSNPN and CDR2 SVGIG (reference sequence). The CDR3 is made up of 13 amino acids. With V trimmed by 5 bases and J by 3 bases, 3 bases remained unmatched. The CDR3 DNA reads as TGTGCCTGGGCGGGGGGGCCAACAGATACGCAGTATTTT. The encoded protein is CAWAGGPTDTQYF.

V usage is TRBV10-1 and J usage is TRBJ1-1, with D unresolved. Trimming stripped 8 bases from V and 1 base from J, with 14 bases between. The CDR3 is made up of 14 amino acids. Germline V CDR1 and CDR2: WNHNN, SYGVQD (reference sequence). DNA for the CDR3: TGCGCCAGCCCTACTCGGGAAGAGAACACTGAAGCTTTCTTT. As protein: CASPTREENTEAFF.

The chain has TRBV7-3 and TRBJ2-2; D is unclear. This CDR3 contains 14 residues. Germline V CDR1 and CDR2: SGHTA, FQGTGA. Trimming removed 6 bases at V and 7 bases at J, with 15 bases between. Here the CDR3 DNA reads TGTGCCAGCAGTTCGGTGGGTAGGAGCGGGGAGCTGTTTTTT. It specifies CASSSVGRSGELFF.

The V gene is TRBV4-2, the J gene TRBJ2-7; tentatively, D is TRBD1 (6 bases). Trimming cost V 2 bases and J 3 bases, with 14 bases left between them. The CDR3 runs to 15 residues. Germline CDR1 LGHNA, CDR2 YNFKEQ. The CDR3 sequence is CASSQSLAGVYEQYF. In DNA, the CDR3 is TGTGCCAGCAGCCAAAGCTTAGCAGGGGTCTACGAGCAGTACTTC.

This clone was seen a few times. The chain couples TRBV6-6 to TRBJ2-2; D perhaps matches TRBD1 (7 bases). CDR1 and CDR2 (germline): MNHNY, SVGAGI (reference sequence). The ends were cut back, 10 bases at V and 6 bases at J, with 15 bases in the middle. This CDR3 is built from 13 residues. This CDR3 reads CATGGNRAGELFF. The CDR3 DNA sequence: TGTGCCACAGGGGGGAACCGGGCCGGGGAGCTGTTTTTT.

This clone was seen a single time. The gene calls are TRBV7-6 and TRBJ2-7; TRBD1 matches at 9 bases. Trimming cost V 5 bases and J 4 bases; bases outside gene matches: 12. Germline CDR1 is SGHVS and CDR2 is FNYEAQ. This CDR3 has 16 amino acids. The CDR3 nucleotides read TGTGCCAGCAGCACTCGGACAGGGGTCGGAGTTTACGAGCAGTACTTC. Translating it yields CASSTRTGVGVYEQYF. The full variable domain, completed using reference TRBV7-6 and TRBJ2-7, is GAGVSQSPRYKVTKRGQDVALRCDPISGHVSLYWYRQALGQGPEFLTYFNYEAQQDKSGLPNDRFSAERPEGSISTLTIQRTEQRDSAMYRCASSTRTGVGVYEQYFGPGTRLTVT.

The chain employs TRBV6-5 and TRBJ1-5; 8 nucleotides align to TRBD1. Trimming at V came to 2 bases and at J to 7 bases, leaving 4 bases not matched to a gene. There are 14 residues in the CDR3. Germline-derived CDR1 and CDR2 are MNHEY and SVGAGI. As DNA, the CDR3 is TGTGCCAGCAGTTACGGACAGGGATTCCAGCCCCAGCATTTT. Residues: CASSYGQGFQPQHF.

The rearrangement links TRBV4-1 to TRBJ1-2; 11 nucleotides match TRBD1. This CDR3 is 17 amino acids long. Germline assignment: CDR1 MGHRA and CDR2 YSYEKL. V dropped 5 bases and J dropped 0; count of bases not matched to a gene: 8. CDR3 residues: CASSKGGTGGANYGYTF. Here the CDR3 DNA reads TGCGCCAGCAGCAAAGGGGGGACAGGGGGAGCTAACTATGGCTACACCTTC.

V is TRBV7-2 and J is TRBJ1-2, with D unclear. Trimming cost V 1 base and J 4 bases, with 10 bases left between them. The germline gives CDR1 SGHTA, CDR2 FQGNSA. The CDR3 is made up of 14 amino acids. Here the CDR3 DNA reads TGTGCCAGCAGCTTAGAGGGAGCTGTCTATGGCTACACCTTC. As protein: CASSLEGAVYGYTF.

This clone came up once. The V gene is TRBV2, the J gene TRBJ1-2, with TRBD1 identical over 7 bases. CDR1 and CDR2 (germline): SNHLY, FYNNEI. V shed 6 bases, J shed 5 bases, and the junction held 15 bases outside the gene matches. The length of the CDR3 is 16 residues. The DNA of the CDR3 is TGTGCCAGCAGGGGCCCTAGGGACAGTCAGAGGTATGGCTACACCTTC. This codes for CASRGPRDSQRYGYTF.

This clone has more than one count but fewer than ten. The rearrangement uses TRBV7-8 and TRBJ2-1; possible D gene TRBD1, 6 bases. Per germline, CDR1 SGHVS and CDR2 FQNEAQ. V was shortened by 5 bases and J by 2 bases, with 13 bases between the two germline ends. This CDR3 is built from 15 residues. The CDR3 loop is CASSLGGATYNEQFF. The DNA of the CDR3 is TGTGCCAGCAGCCTAGGGGGAGCAACCTACAATGAGCAGTTCTTC. Full variable domain (missing parts from reference TRBV7-8 and TRBJ2-1): GAGVSQSPRYKVAKRGQDVALRCDPISGHVSLFWYQQALGQGPEFLTYFQNEAQLDKSGLPSDRFFAERPEGSVSTLKIQRTQQEDSAVYLCASSLGGATYNEQFFGPGTRLTVL.

V usage is TRBV28 and J usage is TRBJ1-4; the D is unclear. This CDR3 spans 15 amino acids. CDR1 is MDHEN, CDR2 SYDVKM, per germline. V was clipped by 2 bases and J by 1 base, with 8 bases between them. CDR3 in amino acids: CASSLPGKTNEKLFF. DNA of the CDR3: TGTGCCAGCAGTTTACCGGGGAAAACTAATGAAAAACTGTTTTTT.

The chain has TRBV5-1 and TRBJ2-1, with TRBD2 matching 9 bases. The CDR3 is 18 amino acids. Germline assignment: CDR1 SGHRS and CDR2 YFSETQ. V lost 1 base and J lost 6; bases outside the gene matches: 14. As DNA, the CDR3 is TGCGCCAGCAGCTTGACGGGTGGTGGCAGCGGGAGGAGCAATGAGCAGTTCTTC. Amino acids: CASSLTGGGSGRSNEQFF.

CDR3 protein: CASSMGGEAYNEQFF. The CDR3, as DNA: TGTGCCAGTAGTATGGGAGGGGAAGCCTACAATGAGCAGTTCTTC. The chain recombines TRBV19 with TRBJ2-1, with 7 bases matching TRBD2. Germline V gene sequence: CDR1 LNHDA, CDR2 SQIVND (reference sequence). The V gene end was trimmed by 3 bases and the J gene end by 2 bases; junction bases not matched to a gene: 4. CDR3 length: 15 residues.

About this clone itself: Other nucleotide sequences in the sample specify the same CDR3. This chain links TRBV9 with TRBJ2-1, with 11 positions matching TRBD2. Trimming at V came to 2 bases and at J to 2 bases, leaving 0 bases not matched to a gene. The CDR3 contains 15 residues. CDR1 SGDLS and CDR2 YYNGEE come from the germline V gene. In DNA, the CDR3 is TGTGCCAGCAGCGTGACTAGCGGGACCTACAATGAGCAGTTCTTC. This sequence encodes CASSVTSGTYNEQFF.

The genes are TRBV7-3 and TRBJ2-1; 8 positions agree with TRBD2. This CDR3 region has 14 residues. After removal of 5 bases from V and 4 bases from J, the junction contained 4 bases not matched to a gene. Germline values: CDR1 SGHTA, CDR2 FQGTGA. CDR3 DNA sequence: TGTGCCAGCAGCCCGGGGACTAGATACAATGAGCAGTTCTTC. Its translation: CASSPGTRYNEQFF.

J is TRBJ1-4 and V is TRBV4-2; D might be TRBD1 (5 bases). Germline V gives CDR1 LGHNA, CDR2 YNFKEQ. The CDR3 consists of 16 residues. Trimming removed 4 bases at V and 12 bases at J, with 24 bases between. In DNA form, the CDR3 reads TGTGCCAGCAGCCTAAAGACGGCAGGGATTCAAAATCAACTGTTTTTT. It translates to CASSLKTAGIQNQLFF.

This chain joins TRBV5-4 and TRBJ1-2, with 9 bases matching TRBD1. Germline CDR1 reads SGHNT; CDR2 reads YYREEE (reference sequence). The CDR3 length is 14 residues. With 4 bases clipped from V and 7 bases from J, the junction kept 8 bases outside the gene matches. CDR3 sequence reads: CASSIVTGGRGYTF. The CDR3 nucleotides are TGTGCCAGCAGCATTGTCACAGGGGGCCGTGGCTACACCTTC.

J is TRBJ2-7 and V is TRBV10-2; perhaps TRBD1 as D (5 bases). V shed 7 bases and J shed 2 bases, with 12 bases lying between them. Germline loops: CDR1 WSHSY, CDR2 SAAADI. This CDR3 spans 13 amino acids. The chain's CDR3 is CASKQANTYEQYF. CDR3 DNA: TGCGCCAGCAAACAGGCGAACACCTACGAGCAGTACTTC.

Only one count was recorded for this clone. This sequence joins TRBV5-6 and TRBJ2-5, with a possible D match to TRBD2 (5 bases). This CDR3 comprises 13 residues. Germline V gene data show CDR1 as SGHDT and CDR2 as YYEEEE. The V end was cut by 0 bases, the J end by 3 bases, with 6 bases between. CDR3 sequence: CASSLEGEETQYF. The DNA of the CDR3 is TGTGCCAGCAGCTTGGAGGGAGAAGAGACCCAGTACTTC.

This chain connects TRBV5-4 to TRBJ1-1, with TRBD1 identical over 9 bases. The CDR3 is 15 amino acids. J lost 3 bases, V lost 3 bases, and 6 bases had no gene match. Per germline, CDR1 SGHNT and CDR2 YYREEE (reference sequence). CDR3 sequence: CASSSPRTGDTEAFF. CDR3 coding DNA: TGTGCCAGCAGCTCGCCCAGGACAGGGGACACTGAAGCTTTCTTT.

This rearrangement joins TRBV19 to TRBJ1-2; D is possibly TRBD1 (5 bases). Deletions cut 5 bases from V and 4 bases from J, with 8 bases between. Germline V gene lookup returns CDR1 LNHDA and CDR2 SQIVND (reference sequence). CDR3 length: 12 residues. CDR3 region: CASSGGVYGYTF. In nucleotides, the CDR3 is TGTGCCAGTAGTGGGGGGGTCTATGGCTACACCTTC.